The rows below give T cell receptor beta chains drawn from one sample of a study of shared clonotypes between healthy human individuals. TCRdb's table, derived via immunoSEQ multiplex PCR, lists solely in-frame clones and lacks some. The sample includes millions of clones, approximately 90% of them seen just once. Sequencing input: naive CD4+ T cells sorted from blood. Every receptor here comes from a man aged 18 to 29 in good health. Both conserved end residues are part of each CDR3. Fields, in order: V gene, J gene, D gene, clone size, CDR3 DNA, CDR3 protein. D genes are given only for firm matches. Clone size is stated in some rows and not others, as once, few, many or a class when expanded.

TRBV27	TRBJ1-1	TRBD1	NA	TGTGCCAGCAGTTTATCTGAGGGGGCGCTTTCTGAAGCTTTCTTT	CASSLSEGALSEAFF
TRBV6-1	TRBJ2-1	TRBD1	NA	TGTGCCAGCAGTGCCGACAGGGTCTCCTACAATGAGCAGTTCTTC	CASSADRVSYNEQFF
TRBV19	TRBJ1-1	NA	NA	TGTGCCAGTAGTATTCTGGGGGCGAAGAACACTGAAGCTTTCTTT	CASSILGAKNTEAFF
TRBV13	TRBJ2-3	NA	NA	TGTGCCAGCAGCTTAACCCCATACACAGATACGCAGTATTTT	CASSLTPYTDTQYF
TRBV5-6	TRBJ2-1	NA	once	TGTGCCAGCAGCCTCCGGACAGTCGTCCTGATGAGTGAGCAGTTCTTC	CASSLRTVVLMSEQFF
TRBV18	TRBJ2-2	NA	NA	TGTGCCAGCTCACCGCCCAACAGGGTGAACACCGGGGAGCTGTTTTTT	CASSPPNRVNTGELFF
TRBV4-2	TRBJ2-7	NA	once	TGTGCCAGCAGCCAAGCCTCCCAATACGAGCAGTACTTC	CASSQASQYEQYF
TRBV2	TRBJ2-7	NA	NA	TGTGCCAGCAGGATCCGGGGGGCGAGTGAGCAGTACTTC	CASRIRGASEQYF
TRBV5-4	TRBJ1-1	TRBD1	NA	TGTGCCAGCAGCCCCGACAGGGGACGAAACACTGAAGCTTTCTTT	CASSPDRGRNTEAFF
TRBV19	TRBJ2-1	TRBD2	NA	TGTGCCAGTAGTATTAGCGGGATTGACGACAATGAGCAGTTCTTC	CASSISGIDDNEQFF
TRBV10-3	TRBJ1-4	NA	NA	TGTGCCATCAGTGACTCGGGGGGCGCCGATGAAAAACTGTTTTTT	CAISDSGGADEKLFF
TRBV7-2	TRBJ2-3	NA	NA	TGTGCCAGCAGCTTGGGGCAGGGGCAGGGTTCAACGCAGTATTTT	CASSLGQGQGSTQYF
TRBV6-1	TRBJ1-2	NA	NA	TGTGCCAGCAGGTCCTTTCAGACGGCAGCCGATGGCTACACCTTC	CASRSFQTAADGYTF
TRBV30	TRBJ1-1	NA	few	TGTGCCTGGAGGGGGAAGAACACTGAAGCTTTCTTT	CAWRGKNTEAFF
TRBV6-5	TRBJ1-6	NA	NA	TGTGCCAGCAGTTCAGGACGAAATTCACCCCTCCACTTT	CASSSGRNSPLHF
TRBV5-1	TRBJ1-2	NA	NA	TGCGCCAGCAGCTTCTCTTTGCAGGGCGATGGCTACACCTTC	CASSFSLQGDGYTF
TRBV5-8	TRBJ1-1	TRBD1	NA	TGTGCCAGCAGCTTGGGGCAGGGGGATTGGGAAGCTTTCTTT	CASSLGQGDWEAFF